The 14 T cell receptor beta chains below come from one sample, sequenced in a study of control samples from healthy donors and cancer patients. Method: immunoSEQ multiplex PCR; TCRdb's copy keeps in-frame clones and lacks some. The sample table sets out around 190,000 clones. The sequencing sample was made of blood. Source of these receptors: a woman aged 25 to 45 in good health.

This chain joins TRBV24-1 and TRBJ2-3; D possibly corresponds to TRBD1 (7 bases). This CDR3 is built from 14 residues. Trimming removed 9 bases from V and 0 bases from J, with 12 bases in between. The germline CDR1 and CDR2 sequences are KGHDR and SFDVKD. CDR3 loop: CATGGGFSTDTQYF. The CDR3 nucleotides are TGTGCCACCGGAGGGGGCTTTAGCACAGATACGCAGTATTTT.

The rearrangement joins TRBV28 to TRBJ1-5; no reliable D call. The germline V gene has CDR1 MDHEN and CDR2 SYDVKM. CDR3 size: 12 residues. Trimming shortened V by 3 bases and J by 3 bases, and 3 bases separated the two germline ends. The CDR3 loop is CASSFANQPQHF. CDR3 nucleotide sequence: TGTGCCAGCAGTTTTGCCAATCAGCCCCAGCATTTT.

The V and J genes are TRBV6-2 or TRBV6-3 and TRBJ2-7; 9 bases are a match to TRBD1. J lost 3 bases, V lost 2 bases, and 8 bases had no gene match. Germline loops: CDR1 MNHEY, CDR2 SVGEGT. The CDR3 spans 16 residues. The CDR3: CASSYGDRAEVYEQYF. Written as DNA, the CDR3 is TGTGCCAGCAGTTACGGGGACAGGGCCGAGGTCTACGAGCAGTACTTC.

The rearrangement links TRBV19 to TRBJ1-1; no definite D call. CDR1 LNHDA and CDR2 SQIVND come from the germline V gene (reference sequence). This CDR3 has 12 amino acids. The V gene lost 6 bases and the J gene lost 4 bases, with 9 bases spanning the gap. The CDR3 sequence: CASRPGPTEAFF. The CDR3, as DNA: TGTGCCAGTAGACCCGGACCCACTGAAGCTTTCTTT.

This chain connects TRBV27 to TRBJ2-3; D perhaps matches TRBD1 (5 bases). The CDR3 runs to 17 residues. The germline V gene encodes CDR1 MNHEY and CDR2 SMNVEV (reference sequence). Trimming stripped 2 bases from V and 3 bases from J, with 18 bases between. CDR3 amino acids: CASSLTPPGKGTDTQYF. CDR3 DNA: TGTGCCAGCAGTTTAACTCCCCCGGGTAAGGGGACAGATACGCAGTATTTT.

The V call is TRBV30, the J call TRBJ1-3; D remains unclear. V gave up 0 bases and J gave up 9 bases, with 6 bases separating them. The CDR3 consists of 11 residues. CDR1 GTSNPN and CDR2 SVGIG come from the germline V gene (reference sequence). The DNA for the CDR3 is TGTGCCTGGAGTGTAGGTAGCACCATATATTTT. Translation gives CAWSVGSTIYF.

The chain is built from TRBV18 and TRBJ1-2; D call uncertain. The germline gives CDR1 KGHSH, CDR2 LQKENI. This CDR3 has 14 amino acids. Trimming stripped 3 bases from V and 0 bases from J, with 8 bases between. CDR3 DNA sequence: TGTGCCAGCTCACCCCCTGGATCTAACTATGGCTACACCTTC. Translation: CASSPPGSNYGYTF.

The chain joins TRBV2 to TRBJ2-7, with a possible D match to TRBD1 (5 bases). V was trimmed by 4 bases and J by 0 bases, leaving 16 bases between them. This CDR3 has 16 amino acids. The V gene's germline CDR1 is SNHLY and CDR2 FYNNEI. CDR3 in amino acids: CASSGPRADLSYEQYF. In nucleotides, the CDR3 is TGTGCCAGCAGTGGCCCCAGGGCAGATCTCTCCTACGAGCAGTACTTC.

The chain employs TRBV5-1 and TRBJ1-3; D ambiguous. Per the germline V gene, CDR1 is SGHRS and CDR2 is YFSETQ. This CDR3 spans 15 amino acids. V lost 5 bases and J lost 0, with 12 bases in between. The CDR3 bases are TGCGCCAGCAGGGATAGACCCTACTCTGGAAACACCATATATTTT. Translation gives CASRDRPYSGNTIYF.

About this clone: Other DNA variants within this sample encode the same CDR3. The J gene is TRBJ2-3, the V gene TRBV7-2; the D is unclear. Germline V gives CDR1 SGHTA, CDR2 FQGNSA. There are 13 residues in the CDR3. Trimming removed 2 bases at V and 4 bases at J, with 7 bases between. The CDR3 here is CASSLRLADTQYF. The CDR3 nucleotides read TGTGCCAGCAGCTTACGTTTGGCAGATACGCAGTATTTT.

The genes are TRBV23-1 and TRBJ1-2; unclear D gene. TRBV23-1 is marked as an open reading frame, function uncertain. V was cut by 0 bases and J by 0 bases, with 11 bases left in between. This CDR3 comprises 16 residues. CDR3 in DNA: TGCGCCAGCAGTCAATCGTCAGGTCCAGCTAACTATGGCTACACCTTC. As protein: CASSQSSGPANYGYTF.

This chain links TRBV9 with TRBJ1-2; D gene unclear. Trimming left V 0 bases short and J 2 bases short, with 8 bases between. The CDR3 length is 14 residues. Germline lookup yields CDR1 SGDLS and CDR2 YYNGEE. The CDR3 region has the DNA TGTGCCAGCAGCGTAGTAGTAGAGAACTATGGCTACACCTTC. This sequence encodes CASSVVVENYGYTF.

The gene calls are TRBV2 and TRBJ2-7, with D unclear. The germline CDR1 and CDR2 sequences are SNHLY and FYNNEI. V was pared by 2 bases and J by 4 bases, with 15 bases between. The CDR3 runs 15 residues. CDR3 region: CASSEFVQTLYEQYF. The CDR3 bases are TGTGCCAGCAGTGAATTCGTCCAGACTTTATACGAGCAGTACTTC.

The chain links TRBV12-3 or TRBV12-4 to TRBJ1-2, with D perhaps matching TRBD1 (6 bases). Trimming removed 10 bases at V and 5 bases at J, with 14 bases between. This CDR3 comprises 12 residues. The CDR3 DNA reads as TGTGCCACACTTGGAGGGGGTTATGGCTACACCTTC. Residues: CATLGGGYGYTF.